Listed below are T cell receptor beta chains from one sample, sequenced in a study of T cell changes during pregnancy in multiple sclerosis. The table came from immunoSEQ multiplex PCR; TCRdb's copy has only in-frame clones and leaves some out. The table records approximately 61,000 clones, 88% of them present only once. Material: peripheral blood, obtained in the first trimester of pregnancy. The receptors were gathered from a female donor with multiple sclerosis, enrolled in a pregnancy study. Each CDR3 is given with its conserved first and last residue.

v_call	cdr3_length	cdr3_aa
TRBV28	17	CASSPNLGQGASNEQFF
TRBV7-3	13	CASSLTLTNEAFF
TRBV7-2	19	CASSWGGTVGTSNAYEQYF
TRBV4-1	17	CASSRQGTATQNTEAFF
TRBV10-3	14	CAISESLDIDTQYF
TRBV19	13	CASSIWAGFEAFF
TRBV6-4	15	CASSKRTGSTDTQYF
TRBV4-3	12	CASSQGGTGRFF
TRBV5-4	16	CASSPNLAGLTREQFF
TRBV30	12	CACIRGTYEQYF
TRBV13	16	CASSSGTGYISGELFF
TRBV27	15	CASSNLGGGDYGYTF
TRBV30	12	CATTDRNTEAFF
TRBV4-3	16	CASSPGGRGGAYEQYF
TRBV28	15	CASRPGTSGGHEQYF
TRBV2	15	CASSDEDRKAYEQYF
TRBV7-3	18	CASSSGDRGLSGANVLTF
TRBV5-4	15	CASSLSQEFTDTQYF
TRBV18	12	CASSPLGGAQYF
TRBV10-2	15	CASSDAGQGNYEQYF
TRBV11-2	15	CASSLGLVRNTEAFF
TRBV19	12	CASSMADYGYTF
TRBV28	14	CASSLDPGGYEQYF
TRBV19	16	CASTPSGRTNTGELFF
TRBV2	14	CASKMGVNTGELFF
TRBV28	18	CASSLNRGWGPTNEKLFF
TRBV5-4	14	CASRLGGGTDTQYF
TRBV28	14	CASSPRDYNTEAFF
TRBV7-2	15	CASRHTGTGEETQYF
TRBV19	15	CASSIVGESSYEQYF
TRBV6-5	12	CASSPGQGRYTF
TRBV6-5	14	CASHSSGPSYEQYF
TRBV6-5	16	CASSLGLPSSYNEQFF
TRBV5-1	14	CASSLGEINQPQHF
TRBV4-1	19	CASSQDATLRGKFTDTQYF
TRBV6-6	12	CASNSPAYEQYF
TRBV7-9	15	CASSSWTDMNTEAFF
TRBV30	18	CAWRIYTPGLTSSYEQYF
TRBV28	14	CASLGQGHLYEQYF
TRBV19	17	CASSIEGGARKLNEQFF
TRBV27	13	CASSPIIYQPQHF
TRBV9	14	CASSVGDSSYEQYF
TRBV19	15	CASSIGGQGSSGYTF
TRBV5-4	14	CASSLTGQNTEAFF
TRBV18	15	CASSPRSGLETEAFF
TRBV5-1	15	CASSFDGEGNYGYTF
TRBV4-2	16	CASSQNPQQGTAEAFF
TRBV7-9	15	CASSTVAVNTGELFF
TRBV5-1	14	CASSSRTGSNEQFF
TRBV7-3	13	CASSPGIPNGYTF
TRBV11-2	14	CASSPTRDRVEQYF